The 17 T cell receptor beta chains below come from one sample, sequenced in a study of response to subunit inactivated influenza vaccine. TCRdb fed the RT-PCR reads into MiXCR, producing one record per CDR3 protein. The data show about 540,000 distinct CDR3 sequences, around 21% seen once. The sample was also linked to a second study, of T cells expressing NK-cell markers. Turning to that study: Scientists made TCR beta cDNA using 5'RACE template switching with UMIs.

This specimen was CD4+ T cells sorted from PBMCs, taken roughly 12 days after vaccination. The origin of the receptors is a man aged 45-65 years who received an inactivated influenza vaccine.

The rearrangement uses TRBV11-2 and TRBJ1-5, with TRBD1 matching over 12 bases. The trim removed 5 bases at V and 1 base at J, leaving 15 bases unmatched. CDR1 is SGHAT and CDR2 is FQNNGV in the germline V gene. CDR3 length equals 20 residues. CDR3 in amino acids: CASSANRDRGRSQSNQPQHF. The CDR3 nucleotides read TGTGCCAGCAGCGCAAACCGGGACAGGGGGCGAAGTCAAAGCAATCAGCCCCAGCATTTT.

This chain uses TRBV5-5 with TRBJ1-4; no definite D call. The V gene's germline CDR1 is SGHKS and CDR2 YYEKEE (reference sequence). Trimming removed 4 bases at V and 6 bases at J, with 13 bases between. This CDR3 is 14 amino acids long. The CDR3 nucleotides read TGTGCCAGCAGCCGCCCTACCACCTATGAAAAACTGTTTTTT. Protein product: CASSRPTTYEKLFF.

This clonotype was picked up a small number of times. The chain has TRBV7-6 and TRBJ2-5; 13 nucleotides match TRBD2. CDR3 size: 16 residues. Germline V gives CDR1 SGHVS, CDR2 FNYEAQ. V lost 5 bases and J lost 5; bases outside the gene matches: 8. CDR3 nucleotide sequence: TGTGCCAGCAGCCTGGGACTAGCGGGGAATAGGGAGACCCAGTACTTC. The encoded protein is CASSLGLAGNRETQYF. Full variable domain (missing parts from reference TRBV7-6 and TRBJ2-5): GAGVSQSPRYKVTKRGQDVALRCDPISGHVSLYWYRQALGQGPEFLTYFNYEAQQDKSGLPNDRFSAERPEGSISTLTIQRTEQRDSAMYRCASSLGLAGNRETQYFGPGTRLLVL.

CDR3 DNA sequence: TGTGCCAGCAGAGGACTAGCGGCTCAAGAGACCCAGTACTTC. The encoded protein is CASRGLAAQETQYF. The V gene is TRBV6-1, the J gene TRBJ2-5; TRBD2 matches at 10 bases. Germline values: CDR1 MNHNS, CDR2 SASEGT. This CDR3 comprises 14 residues. V gave up 6 bases and J gave up 2 bases; unmatched junction bases: 3.

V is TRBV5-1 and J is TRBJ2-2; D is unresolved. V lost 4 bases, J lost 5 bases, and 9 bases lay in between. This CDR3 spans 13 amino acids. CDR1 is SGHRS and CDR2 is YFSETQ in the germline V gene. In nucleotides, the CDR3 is TGCGCCAGCAGCGCGGAAGGGACCGGGGAGCTGTTTTTT. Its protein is CASSAEGTGELFF. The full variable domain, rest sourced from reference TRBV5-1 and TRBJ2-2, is KAGVTQTPRYLIKTRGQQVTLSCSPISGHRSVSWYQQTPGQGLQFLFEYFSETQRNKGNFPGRFSGRQFSNSRSEMNVSTLELGDSALYLCASSAEGTGELFFGEGSRLTVL.

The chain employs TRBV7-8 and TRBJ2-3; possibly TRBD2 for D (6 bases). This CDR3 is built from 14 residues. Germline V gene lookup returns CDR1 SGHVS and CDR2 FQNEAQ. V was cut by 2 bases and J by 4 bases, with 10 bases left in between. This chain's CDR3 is CASSLTGVSDTQYF. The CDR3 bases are TGTGCCAGCAGCTTAACGGGAGTATCAGATACGCAGTATTTT.

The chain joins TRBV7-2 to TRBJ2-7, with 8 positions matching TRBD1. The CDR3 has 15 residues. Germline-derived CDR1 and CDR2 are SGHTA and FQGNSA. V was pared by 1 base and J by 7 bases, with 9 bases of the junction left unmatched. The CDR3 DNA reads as TGTGCCAGCAGCTTAGAGGGCAGGGGGCTATTGGAGCAGTACTTC. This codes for CASSLEGRGLLEQYF.

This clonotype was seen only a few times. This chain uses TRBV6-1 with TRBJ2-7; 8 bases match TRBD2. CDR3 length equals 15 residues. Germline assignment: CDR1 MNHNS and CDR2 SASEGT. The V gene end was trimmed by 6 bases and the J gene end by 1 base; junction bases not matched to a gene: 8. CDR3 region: CASSPERGMSYEQYF. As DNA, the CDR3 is TGTGCCAGCAGCCCCGAGCGGGGGATGTCCTACGAGCAGTACTTC.

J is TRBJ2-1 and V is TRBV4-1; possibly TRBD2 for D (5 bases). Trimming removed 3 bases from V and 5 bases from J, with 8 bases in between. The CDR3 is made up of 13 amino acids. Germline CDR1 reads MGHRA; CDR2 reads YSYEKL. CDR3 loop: CASSHQEDNEQFF. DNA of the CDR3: TGCGCCAGCAGCCACCAGGAGGACAATGAGCAGTTCTTC.

CDR3 in DNA: TGTGCCAGCAGTCCCACAGGGTGGCACACCGGGGAGCTGTTTTTT. Amino acid sequence: CASSPTGWHTGELFF. The genes are TRBV27 and TRBJ2-2; weak D call: TRBD1 (6 bases). V was cut by 5 bases and J by 3 bases, with 13 bases left in between. This CDR3 spans 15 amino acids. The germline V gene has CDR1 MNHEY and CDR2 SMNVEV (reference sequence).

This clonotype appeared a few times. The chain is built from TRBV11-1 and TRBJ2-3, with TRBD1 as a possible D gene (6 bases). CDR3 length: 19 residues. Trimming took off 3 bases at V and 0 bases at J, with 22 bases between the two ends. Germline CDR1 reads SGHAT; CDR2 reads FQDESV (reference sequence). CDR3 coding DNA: TGTGCCAGCAGCTTTGGGCCCTTGACAGGCCGGTCGAGCACAGATACGCAGTATTTT. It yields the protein CASSFGPLTGRSSTDTQYF.

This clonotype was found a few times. The CDR3 is CASSYRGPTDTQYF. Here the CDR3 DNA reads TGTGCCAGCAGTTACCGGGGGCCAACAGATACGCAGTATTTT. The chain joins TRBV6-2 or TRBV6-3 to TRBJ2-3, with D perhaps matching TRBD1 or TRBD2 (6 bases each). Germline values: CDR1 MNHEY, CDR2 SVGEGT. CDR3 length equals 14 residues. The ends were cut back, 2 bases at V and 3 bases at J, with 9 bases in the middle.

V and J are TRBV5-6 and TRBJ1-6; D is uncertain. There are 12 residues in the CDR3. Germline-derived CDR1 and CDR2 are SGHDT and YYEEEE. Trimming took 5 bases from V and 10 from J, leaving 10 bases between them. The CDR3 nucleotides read TGTGCCAGCAGTCTGGACGTCTCACCCCTCCACTTT. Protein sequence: CASSLDVSPLHF.

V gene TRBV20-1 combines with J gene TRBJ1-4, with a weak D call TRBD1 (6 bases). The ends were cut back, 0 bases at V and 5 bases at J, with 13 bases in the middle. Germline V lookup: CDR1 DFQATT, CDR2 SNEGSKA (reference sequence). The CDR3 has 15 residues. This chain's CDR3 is CSARDRQGINEKLFF. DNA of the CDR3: TGCAGTGCTAGAGACCGCCAGGGGATCAATGAAAAACTGTTTTTT.

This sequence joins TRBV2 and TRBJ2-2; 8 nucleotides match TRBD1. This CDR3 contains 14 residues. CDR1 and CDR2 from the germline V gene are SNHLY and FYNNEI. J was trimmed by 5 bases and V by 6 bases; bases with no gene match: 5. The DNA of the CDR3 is TGTGCCAGCAGCCCGGACAGGGCAACCGGGGAGCTGTTTTTT. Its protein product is CASSPDRATGELFF.

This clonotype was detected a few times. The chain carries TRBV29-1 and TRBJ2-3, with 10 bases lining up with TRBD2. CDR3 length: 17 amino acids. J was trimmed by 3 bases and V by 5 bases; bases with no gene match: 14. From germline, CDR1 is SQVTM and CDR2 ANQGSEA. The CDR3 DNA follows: TGCAGCGTTCTGGCTAGCGGGAGAAAGGGAAGGACAGATACGCAGTATTTT. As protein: CSVLASGRKGRTDTQYF.

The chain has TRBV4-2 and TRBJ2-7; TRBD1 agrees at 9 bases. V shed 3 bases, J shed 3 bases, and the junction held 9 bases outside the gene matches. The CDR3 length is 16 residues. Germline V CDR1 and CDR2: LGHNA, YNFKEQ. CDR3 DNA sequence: TGTGCCAGCAGCCAGGACTACGACAGGGGGGACTACGAGCAGTACTTC. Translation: CASSQDYDRGDYEQYF.